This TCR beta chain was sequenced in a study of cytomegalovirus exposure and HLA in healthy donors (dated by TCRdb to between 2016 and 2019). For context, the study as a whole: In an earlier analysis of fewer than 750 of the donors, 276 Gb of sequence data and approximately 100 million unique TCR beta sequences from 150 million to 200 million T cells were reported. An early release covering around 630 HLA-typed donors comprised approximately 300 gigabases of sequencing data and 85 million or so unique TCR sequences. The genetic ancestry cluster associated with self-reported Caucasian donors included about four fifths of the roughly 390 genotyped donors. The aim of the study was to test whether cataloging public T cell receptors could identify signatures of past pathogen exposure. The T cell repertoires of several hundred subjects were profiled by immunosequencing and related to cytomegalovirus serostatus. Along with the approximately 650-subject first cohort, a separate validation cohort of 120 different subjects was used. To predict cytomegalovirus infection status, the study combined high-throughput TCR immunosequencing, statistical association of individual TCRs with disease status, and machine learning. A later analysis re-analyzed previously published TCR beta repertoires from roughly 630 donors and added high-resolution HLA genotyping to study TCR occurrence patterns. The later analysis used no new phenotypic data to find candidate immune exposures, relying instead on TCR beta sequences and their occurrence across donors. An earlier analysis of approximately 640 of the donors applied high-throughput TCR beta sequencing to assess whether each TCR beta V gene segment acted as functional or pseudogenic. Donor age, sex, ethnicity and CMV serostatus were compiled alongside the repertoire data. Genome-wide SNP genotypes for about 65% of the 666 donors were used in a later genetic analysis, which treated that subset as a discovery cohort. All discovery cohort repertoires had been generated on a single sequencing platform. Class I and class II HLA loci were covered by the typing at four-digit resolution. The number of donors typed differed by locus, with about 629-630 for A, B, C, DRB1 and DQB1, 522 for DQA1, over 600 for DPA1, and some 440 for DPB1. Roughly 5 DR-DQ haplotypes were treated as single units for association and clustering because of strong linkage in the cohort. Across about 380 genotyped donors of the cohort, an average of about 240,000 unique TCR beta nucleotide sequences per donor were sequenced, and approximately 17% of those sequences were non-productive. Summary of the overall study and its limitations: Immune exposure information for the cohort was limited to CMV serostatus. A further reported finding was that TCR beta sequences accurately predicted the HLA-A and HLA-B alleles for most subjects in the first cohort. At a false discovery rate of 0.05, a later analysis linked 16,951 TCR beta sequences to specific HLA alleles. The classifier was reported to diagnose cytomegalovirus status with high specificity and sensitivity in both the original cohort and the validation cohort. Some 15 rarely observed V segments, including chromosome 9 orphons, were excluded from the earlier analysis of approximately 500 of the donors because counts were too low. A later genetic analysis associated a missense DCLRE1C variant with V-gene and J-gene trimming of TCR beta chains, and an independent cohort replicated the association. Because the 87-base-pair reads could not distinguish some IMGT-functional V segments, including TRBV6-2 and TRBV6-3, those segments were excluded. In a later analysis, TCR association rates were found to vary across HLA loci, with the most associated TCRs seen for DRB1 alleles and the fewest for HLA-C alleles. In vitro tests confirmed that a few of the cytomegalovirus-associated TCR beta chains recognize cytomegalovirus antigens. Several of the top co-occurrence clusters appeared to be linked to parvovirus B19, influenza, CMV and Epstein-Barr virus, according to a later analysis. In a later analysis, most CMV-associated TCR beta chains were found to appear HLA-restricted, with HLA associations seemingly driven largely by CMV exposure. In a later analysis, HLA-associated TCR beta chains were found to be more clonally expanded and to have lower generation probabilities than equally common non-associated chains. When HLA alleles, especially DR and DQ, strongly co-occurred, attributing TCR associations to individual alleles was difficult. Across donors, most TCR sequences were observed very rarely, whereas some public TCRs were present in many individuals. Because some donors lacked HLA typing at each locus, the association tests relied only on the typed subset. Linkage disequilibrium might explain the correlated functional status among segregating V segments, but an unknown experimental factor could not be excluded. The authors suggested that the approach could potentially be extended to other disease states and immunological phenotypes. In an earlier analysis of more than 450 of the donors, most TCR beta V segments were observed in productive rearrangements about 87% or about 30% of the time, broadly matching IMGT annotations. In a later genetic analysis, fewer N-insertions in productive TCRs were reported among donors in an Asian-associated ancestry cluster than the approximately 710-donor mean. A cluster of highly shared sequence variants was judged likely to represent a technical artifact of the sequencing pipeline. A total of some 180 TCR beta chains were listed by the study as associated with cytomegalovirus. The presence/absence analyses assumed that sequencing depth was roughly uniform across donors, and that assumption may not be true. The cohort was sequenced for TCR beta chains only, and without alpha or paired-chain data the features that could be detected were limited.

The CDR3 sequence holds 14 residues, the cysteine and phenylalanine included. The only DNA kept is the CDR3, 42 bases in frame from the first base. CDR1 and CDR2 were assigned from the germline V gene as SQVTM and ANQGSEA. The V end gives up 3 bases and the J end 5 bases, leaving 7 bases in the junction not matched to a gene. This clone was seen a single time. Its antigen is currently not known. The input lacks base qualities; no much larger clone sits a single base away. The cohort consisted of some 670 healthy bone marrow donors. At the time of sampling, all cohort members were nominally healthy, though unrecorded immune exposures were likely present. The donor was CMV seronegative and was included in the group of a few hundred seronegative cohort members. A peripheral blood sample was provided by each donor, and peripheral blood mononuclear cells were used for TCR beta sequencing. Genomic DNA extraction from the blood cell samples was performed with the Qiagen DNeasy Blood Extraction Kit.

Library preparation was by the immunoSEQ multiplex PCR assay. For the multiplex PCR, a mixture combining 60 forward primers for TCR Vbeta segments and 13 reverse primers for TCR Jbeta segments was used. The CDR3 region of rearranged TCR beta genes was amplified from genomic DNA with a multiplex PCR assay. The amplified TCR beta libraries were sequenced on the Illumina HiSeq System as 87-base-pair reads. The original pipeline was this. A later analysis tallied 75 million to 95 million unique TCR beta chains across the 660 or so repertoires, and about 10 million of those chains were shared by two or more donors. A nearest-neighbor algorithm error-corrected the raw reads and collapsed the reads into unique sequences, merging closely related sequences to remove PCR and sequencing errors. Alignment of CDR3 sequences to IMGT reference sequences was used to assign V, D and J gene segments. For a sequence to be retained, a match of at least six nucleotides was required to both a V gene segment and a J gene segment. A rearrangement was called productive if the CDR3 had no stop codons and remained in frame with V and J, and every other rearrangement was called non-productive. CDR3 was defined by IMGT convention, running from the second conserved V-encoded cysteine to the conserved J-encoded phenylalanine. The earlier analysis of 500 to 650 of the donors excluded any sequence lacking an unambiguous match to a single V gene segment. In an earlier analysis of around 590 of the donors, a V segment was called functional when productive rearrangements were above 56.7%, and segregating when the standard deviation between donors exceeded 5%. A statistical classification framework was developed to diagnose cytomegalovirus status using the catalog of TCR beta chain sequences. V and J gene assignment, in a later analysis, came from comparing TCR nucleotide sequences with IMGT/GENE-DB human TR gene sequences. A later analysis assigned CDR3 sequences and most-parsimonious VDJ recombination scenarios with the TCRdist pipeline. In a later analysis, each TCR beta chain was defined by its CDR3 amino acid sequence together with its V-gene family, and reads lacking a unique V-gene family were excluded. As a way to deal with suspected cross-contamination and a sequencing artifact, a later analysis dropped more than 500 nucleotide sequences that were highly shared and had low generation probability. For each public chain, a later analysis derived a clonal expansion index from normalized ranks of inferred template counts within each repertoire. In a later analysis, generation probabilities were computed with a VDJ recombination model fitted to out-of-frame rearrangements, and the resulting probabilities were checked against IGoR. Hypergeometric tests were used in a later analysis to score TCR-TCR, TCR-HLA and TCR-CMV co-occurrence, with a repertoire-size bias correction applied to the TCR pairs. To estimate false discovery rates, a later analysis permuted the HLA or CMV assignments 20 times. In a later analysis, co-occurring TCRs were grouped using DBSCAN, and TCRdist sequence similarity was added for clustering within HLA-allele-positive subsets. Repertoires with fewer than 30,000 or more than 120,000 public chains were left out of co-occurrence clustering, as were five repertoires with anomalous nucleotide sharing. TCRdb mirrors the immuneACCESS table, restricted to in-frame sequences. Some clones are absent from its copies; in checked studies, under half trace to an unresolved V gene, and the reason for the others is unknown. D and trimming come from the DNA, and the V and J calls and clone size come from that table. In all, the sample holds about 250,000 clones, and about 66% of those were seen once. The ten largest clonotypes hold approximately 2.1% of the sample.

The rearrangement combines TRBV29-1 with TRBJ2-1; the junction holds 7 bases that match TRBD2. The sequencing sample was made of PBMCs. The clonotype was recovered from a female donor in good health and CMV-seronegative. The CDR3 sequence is CSVDSAGPDNEQFF. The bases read TGCAGCGTTGATTCAGCGGGACCAGACAATGAGCAGTTCTTC.